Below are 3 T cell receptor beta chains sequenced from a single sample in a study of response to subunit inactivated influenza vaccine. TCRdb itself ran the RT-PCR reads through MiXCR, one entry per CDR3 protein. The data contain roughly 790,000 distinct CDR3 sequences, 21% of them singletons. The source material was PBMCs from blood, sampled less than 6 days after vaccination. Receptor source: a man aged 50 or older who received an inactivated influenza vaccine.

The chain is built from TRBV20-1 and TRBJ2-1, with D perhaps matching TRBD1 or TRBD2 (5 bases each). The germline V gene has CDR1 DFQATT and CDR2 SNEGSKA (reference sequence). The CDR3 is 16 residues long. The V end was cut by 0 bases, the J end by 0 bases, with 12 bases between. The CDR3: CSARDGDGNSYNEQFF. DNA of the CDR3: TGCAGTGCTAGAGATGGGGACGGAAACTCCTACAATGAGCAGTTCTTC.

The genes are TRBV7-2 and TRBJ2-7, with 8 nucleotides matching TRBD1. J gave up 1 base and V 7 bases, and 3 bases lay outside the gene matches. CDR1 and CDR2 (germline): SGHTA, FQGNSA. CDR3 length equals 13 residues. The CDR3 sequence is CASNQGASYEQYF. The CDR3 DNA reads TGTGCCAGCAACCAGGGGGCGTCCTACGAGCAGTACTTC.

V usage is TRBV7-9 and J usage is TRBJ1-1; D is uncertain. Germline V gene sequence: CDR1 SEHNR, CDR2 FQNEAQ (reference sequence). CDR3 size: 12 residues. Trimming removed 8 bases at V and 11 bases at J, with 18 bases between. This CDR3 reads CASSHRVGNAFF. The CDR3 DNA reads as TGTGCCAGCTCACACCGGGTGGGCAACGCTTTCTTT. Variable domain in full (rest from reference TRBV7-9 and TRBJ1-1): DTGVSQNPRHKITKRGQNVTFRCDPISEHNRLYWYRQTLGQGPEFLTYFQNEAQLEKSRLLSDRFSAERPKGSFSTLEIQRTEQGDSAMYLCASSHRVGNAFFGQGTRLTVV.